The clone carrying this T cell receptor (beta chain) was found a few times. Its antigen is not known. The sample is drawn from a study of blood T cells in healthy people across ages. The study, taken as a whole, reports: Age advanced and TCR beta diversity per million T cells fell, roughly linearly.

A second PCR of about 6 to 12 cycles used a sample-barcoded 5' primer and a J-beta primer mix. TCRdb analysed the 5' RACE reads with MiXCR anew, one entry per CDR3 protein. This table holds 1,300,000 or so distinct CDR3 sequences, around 59% found once. PBMCs numbering at least 7 million were isolated per sample. Germline CDR1 reads MNHEY; CDR2 reads SVGAGI. Trimming cost V 0 bases and J 14 bases, with 14 bases left between them. The CDR3 consists of 13 residues. V and J are TRBV6-5 and TRBJ2-1; D is perhaps TRBD1 (6 bases). Sequencing was carried out using blood. The TCR was taken from a man aged 18 to 30 in good health. The CDR3: CASSYSRQGQKFF. The CDR3 coding sequence is TGTGCCAGCAGTTACTCCCGGCAGGGGCAAAAGTTCTTC.